The sequence of this TCR beta chain was determined in a study of monozygotic twins with inflammatory bowel disease. CDR3 size: 15 residues. Germline V gene data show CDR1 as MDHEN and CDR2 as SYDVKM. Comments on this clonotype: Its antigen is still unknown.

TCRdb re-called the 5' RACE reads; every CDR3 protein appears as one record, without DNA. Its table lists some 170,000 distinct CDR3 sequences. The study's findings and limits: Healthy twins shared more clonotypes with others than IBD patients, most markedly active ones. The co-twins with IBD showed lower TCRbeta diversity (inverse Simpson) than their healthy siblings.

This chain links TRBV28 with TRBJ1-2. The source material was blood. The source of this sequence is a human donor with ulcerative colitis or Crohn's disease, or a healthy co-twin of an affected twin (not recorded which). The chain's CDR3 is CASSFWTRPNYGYTF.